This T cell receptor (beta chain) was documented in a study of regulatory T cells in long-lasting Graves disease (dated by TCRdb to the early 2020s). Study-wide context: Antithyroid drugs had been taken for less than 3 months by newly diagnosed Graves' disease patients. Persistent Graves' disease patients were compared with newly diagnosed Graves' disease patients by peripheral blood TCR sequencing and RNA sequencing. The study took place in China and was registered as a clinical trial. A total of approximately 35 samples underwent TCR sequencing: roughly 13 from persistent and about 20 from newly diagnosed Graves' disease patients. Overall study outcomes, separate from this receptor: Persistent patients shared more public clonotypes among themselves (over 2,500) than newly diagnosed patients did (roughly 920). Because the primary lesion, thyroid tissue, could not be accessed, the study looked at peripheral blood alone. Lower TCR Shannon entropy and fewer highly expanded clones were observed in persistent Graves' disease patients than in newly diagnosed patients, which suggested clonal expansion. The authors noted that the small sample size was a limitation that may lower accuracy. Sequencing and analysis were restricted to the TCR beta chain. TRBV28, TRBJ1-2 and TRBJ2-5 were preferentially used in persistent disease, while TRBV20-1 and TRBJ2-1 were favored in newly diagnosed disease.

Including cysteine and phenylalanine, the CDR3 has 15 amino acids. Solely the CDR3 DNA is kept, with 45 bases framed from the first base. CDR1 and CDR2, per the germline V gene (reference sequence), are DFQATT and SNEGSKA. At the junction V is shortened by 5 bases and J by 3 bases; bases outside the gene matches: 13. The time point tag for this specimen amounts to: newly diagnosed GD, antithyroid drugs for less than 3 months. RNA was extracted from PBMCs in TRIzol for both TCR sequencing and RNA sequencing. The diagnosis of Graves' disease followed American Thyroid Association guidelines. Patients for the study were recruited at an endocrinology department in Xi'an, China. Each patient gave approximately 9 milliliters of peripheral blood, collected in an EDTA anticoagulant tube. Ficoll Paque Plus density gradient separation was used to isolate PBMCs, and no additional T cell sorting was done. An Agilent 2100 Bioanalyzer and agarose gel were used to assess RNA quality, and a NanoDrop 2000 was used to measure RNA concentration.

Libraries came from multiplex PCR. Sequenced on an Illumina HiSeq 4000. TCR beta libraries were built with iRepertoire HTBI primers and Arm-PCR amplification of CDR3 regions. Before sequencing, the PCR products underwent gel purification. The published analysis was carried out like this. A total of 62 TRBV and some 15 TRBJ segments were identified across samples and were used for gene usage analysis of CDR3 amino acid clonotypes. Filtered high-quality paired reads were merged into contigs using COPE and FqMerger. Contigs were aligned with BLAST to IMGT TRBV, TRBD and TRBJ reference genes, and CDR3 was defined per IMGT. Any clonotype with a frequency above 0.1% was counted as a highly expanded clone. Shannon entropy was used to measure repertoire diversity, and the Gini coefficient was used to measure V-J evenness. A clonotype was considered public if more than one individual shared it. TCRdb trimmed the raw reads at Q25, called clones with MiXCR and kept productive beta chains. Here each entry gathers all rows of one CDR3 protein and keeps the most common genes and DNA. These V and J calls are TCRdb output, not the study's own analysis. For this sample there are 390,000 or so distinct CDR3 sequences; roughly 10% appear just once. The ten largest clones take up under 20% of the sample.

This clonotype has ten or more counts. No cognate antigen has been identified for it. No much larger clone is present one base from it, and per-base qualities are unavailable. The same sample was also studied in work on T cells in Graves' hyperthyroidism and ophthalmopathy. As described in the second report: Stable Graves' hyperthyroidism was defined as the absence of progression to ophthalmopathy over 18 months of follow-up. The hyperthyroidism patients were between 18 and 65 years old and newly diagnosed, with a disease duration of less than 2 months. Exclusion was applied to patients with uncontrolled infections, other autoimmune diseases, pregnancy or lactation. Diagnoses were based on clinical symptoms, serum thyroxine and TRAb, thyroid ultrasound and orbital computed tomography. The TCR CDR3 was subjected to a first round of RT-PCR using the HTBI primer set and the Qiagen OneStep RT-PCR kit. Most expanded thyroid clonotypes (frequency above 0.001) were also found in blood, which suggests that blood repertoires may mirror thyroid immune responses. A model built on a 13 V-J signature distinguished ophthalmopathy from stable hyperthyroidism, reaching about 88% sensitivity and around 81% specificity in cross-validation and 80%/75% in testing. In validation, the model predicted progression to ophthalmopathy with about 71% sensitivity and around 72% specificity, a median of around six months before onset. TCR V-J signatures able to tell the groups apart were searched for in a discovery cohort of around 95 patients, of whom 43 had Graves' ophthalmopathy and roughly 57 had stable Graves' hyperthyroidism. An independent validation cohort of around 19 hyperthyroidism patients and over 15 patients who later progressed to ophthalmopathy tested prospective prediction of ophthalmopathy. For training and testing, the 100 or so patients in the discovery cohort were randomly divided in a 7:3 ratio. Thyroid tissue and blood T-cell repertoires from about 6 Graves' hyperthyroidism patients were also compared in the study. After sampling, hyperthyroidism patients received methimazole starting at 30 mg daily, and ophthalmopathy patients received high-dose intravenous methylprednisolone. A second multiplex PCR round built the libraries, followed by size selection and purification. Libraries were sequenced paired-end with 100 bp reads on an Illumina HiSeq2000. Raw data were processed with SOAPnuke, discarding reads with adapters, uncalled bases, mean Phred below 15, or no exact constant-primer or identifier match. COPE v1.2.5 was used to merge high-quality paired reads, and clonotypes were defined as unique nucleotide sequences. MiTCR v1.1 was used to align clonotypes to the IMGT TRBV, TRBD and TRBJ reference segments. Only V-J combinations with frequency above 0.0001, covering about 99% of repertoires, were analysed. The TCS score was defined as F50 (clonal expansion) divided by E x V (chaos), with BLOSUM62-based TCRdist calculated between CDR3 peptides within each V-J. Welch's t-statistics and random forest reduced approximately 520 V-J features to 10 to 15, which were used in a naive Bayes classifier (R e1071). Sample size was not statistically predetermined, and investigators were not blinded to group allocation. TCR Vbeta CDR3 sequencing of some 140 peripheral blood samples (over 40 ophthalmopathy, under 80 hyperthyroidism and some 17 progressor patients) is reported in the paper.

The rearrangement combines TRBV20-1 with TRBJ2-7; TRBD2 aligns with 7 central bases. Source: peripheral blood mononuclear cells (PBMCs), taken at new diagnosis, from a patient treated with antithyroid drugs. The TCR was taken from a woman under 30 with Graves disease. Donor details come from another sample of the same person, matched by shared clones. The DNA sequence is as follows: TGCAGTGCTCCCGGAGGCGGGAGCGACGACTACGAGCAGTACTTC. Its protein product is CSAPGGGSDDYEQYF.